This T cell receptor (beta chain) derives from a study of blood T cell repertoires in COVID-19. Study background: Sites across the United States, Italy and Spain contributed samples from acute and convalescent COVID-19. PBMCs, B-cell-depleted T cells, or T cells provided the cDNA or gDNA that made up the material.

Original analysis: Counts of nucleated cells, estimated from reference gene primer amplification, were obtained. The repertoire was sequenced with immunoSEQ multiplex PCR; TCRdb's copy has only in-frame clones and lacks some. V and J calls and clone size are as listed in that table; D and trimming were resolved from the DNA. The data contain over 25,000 clones, 70% to 90% of them singletons. The J segment lost 3 bases and the V segment lost 4 bases, leaving 7 bases of the junction unmatched. Germline V lookup: CDR1 SGHRS, CDR2 YFSETQ. The CDR3 runs 15 residues. The origin of this receptor is a man between 65 and 85 years old with active COVID-19. The sequenced sample was peripheral blood. The chain uses TRBV5-1 and TRBJ2-1, with TRBD2 matching 7 bases. The CDR3 nucleotides read TGCGCCAGCAGCCCGGACACTAGCGACTACAATGAGCAGTTCTTC. It yields the protein CASSPDTSDYNEQFF.